One and the same sample provided the 12 T cell receptor beta chains below, sequenced in a study of blood T cells in healthy people across ages. Together with a sample-barcoded 5' primer, a J-beta primer mix was included in a second PCR lasting roughly 7 to 11 cycles. TCRdb redid the calling of the 5' RACE reads with MiXCR, one entry per CDR3 protein. The table shows more than 900,000 distinct CDR3 sequences, with 20% to 25% occurring only once. Separately, the same data were catalogued under a study of T cells of mothers and their children.

Sequenced input: blood. These receptors were collected from a girl under 10 years old in good health.

The J gene is TRBJ2-5, the V gene TRBV29-1; 7 positions agree with TRBD1. Unmatched junction bases numbered 9, after V lost 6 bases and J lost 5 bases. Germline V gene data show CDR1 as SQVTM and CDR2 as ANQGSEA. The CDR3 loop spans 13 amino acids. The CDR3 sequence is CSVDDRASETQYF. The CDR3 nucleotides are TGCAGCGTCGACGACAGGGCTTCGGAGACCCAGTACTTC.

This clonotype was counted a few times. The J gene is TRBJ2-5, the V gene TRBV6-5; D is undetermined. The CDR3 loop spans 14 amino acids. The germline V and J ends were trimmed by 10 bases and 1 base, with 16 bases remaining between them. CDR1 MNHEY and CDR2 SVGAGI come from the germline V gene. CDR3 sequence reads: CATALFGPQETQYF. For the CDR3, the DNA is TGTGCCACCGCGCTTTTCGGCCCCCAAGAGACCCAGTACTTC.

The chain combines TRBV7-9 with TRBJ2-7; unclear D gene. Germline values: CDR1 SEHNR, CDR2 FQNEAQ (reference sequence). Trimming stripped 4 bases from V and 4 bases from J, with 8 bases between. The CDR3 has 12 amino acids. CDR3 loop: CASSSYLYEQYF. CDR3 sequence (DNA): TGTGCCAGCAGCTCCTACTTATACGAGCAGTACTTC.

This clonotype appeared a few times. The chain links TRBV7-9 to TRBJ2-7; TRBD2 is a possible D gene (6 bases). V lost 5 bases and J lost 7, with 18 bases in between. The CDR3 has 14 residues. The V gene's germline CDR1 is SEHNR and CDR2 FQNEAQ (reference sequence). The DNA for the CDR3 is TGTGCCAGCAGCCACCGGGACTCTCCCGCGGAGCAGTACTTC. It yields the protein CASSHRDSPAEQYF.

This rearrangement joins TRBV7-2 to TRBJ2-4; D might be TRBD2 (5 bases). Germline values: CDR1 SGHTA, CDR2 FQGNSA. This CDR3 contains 16 residues. V was cut by 7 bases and J by 3 bases, with 19 bases left in between. CDR3 nucleotide sequence: TGTGCCAGCACCCCTGGACTCGGGTCTAGCAAAAACATTCAGTACTTC. This codes for CASTPGLGSSKNIQYF.

The genes are TRBV29-1 and TRBJ2-5; a weak D match, TRBD1 (5 bases). The DNA end is a closer match to TRBJ2-7, so the J assignment may be wrong. Germline lookup yields CDR1 SQVTM and CDR2 ANQGSEA. The CDR3 length is 13 residues. As DNA, the CDR3 is TGCAGCGTTCTAAGGGGCGACCGCTACGAGCAGTACTTC. Translation: CSVLRGDRYEQYF.

This clonotype was counted a few times. The chain links TRBV12-3 or TRBV12-4 to TRBJ1-5; possible D gene TRBD1, 5 bases. The CDR3 extends over 15 amino acids. V lost 3 bases and J lost 1, with 10 bases in between. CDR3 residues: CASSLEEGSNQPQHF. CDR3 DNA: TGTGCCAGCAGTTTGGAAGAGGGGAGCAATCAGCCCCAGCATTTT.

This clonotype was observed a handful of times. The chain has TRBV27 and TRBJ1-2, with unresolved D. V was clipped by 0 bases and J by 4 bases, with 6 bases between them. Germline V gene lookup returns CDR1 MNHEY and CDR2 SMNVEV (reference sequence). The CDR3 covers 13 residues. This CDR3 reads CASSLSPIYGYTF. The CDR3 coding sequence is TGTGCCAGCAGTTTATCGCCGATCTATGGCTACACCTTC.

The chain employs TRBV12-3 or TRBV12-4 and TRBJ1-5; D is perhaps TRBD1 (5 bases). The V gene lost 6 bases and the J gene lost 7 bases, with 19 bases spanning the gap. CDR3 length: 15 amino acids. The CDR3 coding sequence is TGTGCCAGCAGCCTGACAGCGGGCCCGGGGCAGCCCCAGCATTTT. Translating it yields CASSLTAGPGQPQHF.

The chain carries TRBV20-1 and TRBJ2-1; TRBD2 matches 10 bases. CDR1 and CDR2 (germline): DFQATT, SNEGSKA (reference sequence). The V segment lost 0 bases and the J segment 1 base; nucleotides outside the gene matches: 3. The CDR3 length is 16 residues. CDR3 coding DNA: TGCAGTGCTAGAGATATAGCGGGAGGATCCTACAATGAGCAGTTCTTC. Residues: CSARDIAGGSYNEQFF.

The V call is TRBV7-6, the J call TRBJ1-3; D is unclear. The CDR3 consists of 13 residues. Germline V CDR1 and CDR2: SGHVS, FNYEAQ. V was pared by 4 bases and J by 5 bases, with 9 bases between. The DNA of the CDR3 is TGTGCCAGCAGCTCTAGACGGAGAAACACCATATATTTT. This sequence encodes CASSSRRRNTIYF.

This clonotype was counted only a few times. The rearrangement links TRBV7-2 to TRBJ2-3, with 16 bases fitting TRBD2. V trimming: 1 base; J trimming: 3 bases; junction bases outside the gene matches: 4. This CDR3 contains 18 residues. Looked up from germline, CDR1 is SGHTA and CDR2 is FQGNSA. The CDR3 reads CASSLEGTSGRATDTQYF. DNA of the CDR3: TGTGCCAGCAGCTTAGAGGGGACTAGCGGGAGGGCAACAGATACGCAGTATTTT.